The T cell receptor beta chain under discussion was sequenced for a study of glioma-infiltrating T cells after dendritic cell vaccination. Study overall: At biweekly intervals, patients got three intradermal dendritic cell vaccine injections. Broader study findings: The cohort had few patients with full blood and tumor sets. No direct clonality-survival link was found; a diverse polyclonal response may matter.

With regard to this clone: Its antigen is as yet unknown.

As to time point: after dendritic cell vaccination, including at tumor progression/relapse. Only patients with spare fresh-frozen tumor and over two years of follow-up were included. Measured with immunoSEQ multiplex PCR; TCRdb has only the in-frame clones, and not every one. The sample has approximately 46,000 clones; approximately 91% are singletons. This CDR3 comprises 13 residues. Between the trimmed V and J ends, which lost 5 bases and 4 bases, there was a span of 9 bases. Germline lookup yields CDR1 ENHRY and CDR2 SYGVKD. V usage is TRBV10-3 and J usage is TRBJ1-5; the D is unclear. Material: blood, obtained after dendritic cell vaccination. The receptor was derived from a human donor with glioblastoma. The DNA for the CDR3 is TGTGCCATCAGTCCGGGAGGGAATCAGCCCCAGCATTTT. Its translation: CAISPGGNQPQHF.